Listed below are T cell receptor beta chains from one sample, sequenced in a study of blood T cell repertoires in COVID-19. Sequenced by immunoSEQ multiplex PCR; TCRdb stores in-frame clones only, minus some. This sample has 85,000 to 100,000 clones, with 90% found just once. Sample: peripheral blood. The receptors were gathered from a man aged 60-69 years with acute or convalescent COVID-19. The CDR3 runs from the conserved cysteine through the conserved F or W. A D gene is named only where the DNA matches it firmly. Clone size is shown for a subset of rows, as once, few, many or a class of expanded clone.

j_gene: TRBJ1-1; abundance: .; len: 15; d_gene: TRBD1; v_gene: TRBV27; CDR3aa: CASSSTGGPYREAFF; CDR3nt: TGTGCCAGCAGTTCCACAGGGGGGCCGTATCGTGAAGCTTTCTTT
j_gene: TRBJ1-1; abundance: .; len: 14; d_gene: TRBD1; v_gene: TRBV5-1; CDR3aa: CASSLGQGSTEAFF; CDR3nt: TGCGCCAGCAGCTTGGGACAGGGGTCCACTGAAGCTTTCTTT
j_gene: TRBJ1-3; abundance: .; len: 15; d_gene: .; v_gene: TRBV5-5; CDR3aa: CASSLKRPTGNTIYF; CDR3nt: TGTGCCAGCAGCTTAAAGAGGCCCACTGGAAACACCATATATTTT
j_gene: TRBJ1-1; abundance: .; len: 14; d_gene: .; v_gene: TRBV5-1; CDR3aa: CASSFDSQNTEAFF; CDR3nt: TGCGCCAGCAGCTTTGACAGTCAGAACACTGAAGCTTTCTTT
j_gene: TRBJ1-1; abundance: .; len: 18; d_gene: TRBD1; v_gene: TRBV5-1; CDR3aa: CASSFRVGTGGSGTEAFF; CDR3nt: TGCGCCAGCAGCTTTCGGGTCGGGACAGGAGGGTCGGGAACTGAAGCTTTCTTT
j_gene: TRBJ1-6; abundance: .; len: 16; d_gene: .; v_gene: TRBV7-4; CDR3aa: CASSYPEKRRGSPLHF; CDR3nt: TGTGCCAGCAGCTACCCCGAGAAGAGGAGGGGTTCACCCCTCCACTTT
j_gene: TRBJ1-2; abundance: .; len: 14; d_gene: .; v_gene: TRBV3-1/TRBV3-2; CDR3aa: CASSQGTVYYGYTF; CDR3nt: TGTGCCAGCAGCCAAGGCACGGTTTACTATGGCTACACCTTC
j_gene: TRBJ2-2; abundance: .; len: 14; d_gene: .; v_gene: TRBV14; CDR3aa: CASSQAGRTGELFF; CDR3nt: TGTGCCAGCAGCCAAGCTGGGAGGACCGGGGAGCTGTTTTTT
j_gene: TRBJ1-2; abundance: .; len: 15; d_gene: .; v_gene: TRBV10-3; CDR3aa: CAISSGEALVGGYTF; CDR3nt: TGTGCCATCAGCTCAGGGGAAGCGTTGGTTGGTGGCTACACCTTC
j_gene: TRBJ2-7; abundance: .; len: 15; d_gene: .; v_gene: TRBV29-1; CDR3aa: CSVERGAAGVHEQYF; CDR3nt: TGCAGCGTTGAAAGAGGAGCAGCCGGTGTCCACGAGCAGTACTTC
j_gene: TRBJ1-5; abundance: .; len: 15; d_gene: TRBD1; v_gene: TRBV2; CDR3aa: CASRKGTGGNQPQHF; CDR3nt: TGTGCCAGCAGGAAGGGGACAGGGGGCAATCAGCCCCAGCATTTT
j_gene: TRBJ1-1; abundance: .; len: 14; d_gene: .; v_gene: TRBV6-1; CDR3aa: CASSEAARTLKAFF; CDR3nt: TGTGCCAGCAGTGAGGCGGCAAGGACACTTAAAGCTTTCTTT
j_gene: TRBJ2-7; abundance: .; len: 13; d_gene: .; v_gene: TRBV7-9; CDR3aa: CASSPAYPYEQYF; CDR3nt: TGTGCCAGCAGCCCCGCCTATCCCTACGAGCAGTACTTC
j_gene: TRBJ1-6; abundance: .; len: 16; d_gene: .; v_gene: TRBV7-9; CDR3aa: CASSSRQSSYNSPLHF; CDR3nt: TGTGCCAGCAGCTCCAGACAGAGCTCCTATAATTCACCCCTCCACTTT
j_gene: TRBJ1-1; abundance: .; len: 12; d_gene: TRBD1; v_gene: TRBV30; CDR3aa: CAFRGEATEAFF; CDR3nt: TGTGCCTTCAGGGGGGAGGCCACTGAAGCTTTCTTT
j_gene: TRBJ2-7; abundance: .; len: 14; d_gene: TRBD1; v_gene: TRBV3-1/TRBV3-2; CDR3aa: CASSQSGQGGEQYF; CDR3nt: TGTGCCAGCAGCCAATCCGGACAGGGGGGTGAGCAGTACTTC
j_gene: TRBJ2-5; abundance: .; len: 15; d_gene: TRBD2; v_gene: TRBV10-2; CDR3aa: CASSPTSGVAETQYF; CDR3nt: TGCGCCAGCAGCCCGACTAGCGGGGTCGCGGAGACCCAGTACTTC
j_gene: TRBJ1-4; abundance: .; len: 13; d_gene: .; v_gene: TRBV5-1; CDR3aa: CASSSEANEKLFF; CDR3nt: TGCGCCAGCAGCAGTGAGGCTAATGAAAAACTGTTTTTT
j_gene: TRBJ1-1; abundance: once; len: 14; d_gene: .; v_gene: TRBV10-3; CDR3aa: CAISEQGVGTEAFF; CDR3nt: TGTGCCATCAGTGAGCAGGGCGTAGGCACTGAAGCTTTCTTT
j_gene: TRBJ2-3; abundance: .; len: 17; d_gene: TRBD1; v_gene: TRBV27; CDR3aa: CASSLIRDRGSTDTQYF; CDR3nt: TGTGCCAGCAGTTTAATCAGGGACAGGGGTAGCACAGATACGCAGTATTTT
j_gene: TRBJ1-6; abundance: .; len: 16; d_gene: .; v_gene: TRBV10-2; CDR3aa: CASSERRSSYNSPLHF; CDR3nt: TGCGCCAGCAGTGAGAGGAGGAGCTCCTATAATTCACCCCTCCACTTT
j_gene: TRBJ1-1; abundance: .; len: 15; d_gene: TRBD1; v_gene: TRBV19; CDR3aa: CASSLQGTKNTEAFF; CDR3nt: TGTGCCAGTAGTCTACAGGGGACAAAGAACACTGAAGCTTTCTTT
j_gene: TRBJ1-2; abundance: .; len: 11; d_gene: .; v_gene: TRBV29-1; CDR3aa: CSVTGNYGYTF; CDR3nt: TGCAGCGTAACAGGGAACTATGGCTACACCTTC
j_gene: TRBJ2-3; abundance: .; len: 15; d_gene: TRBD1; v_gene: TRBV3-1/TRBV3-2; CDR3aa: CASSDETGVTDTQYF; CDR3nt: TGTGCCAGCAGCGACGAGACAGGGGTTACAGATACGCAGTATTTT
j_gene: TRBJ1-3; abundance: .; len: 15; d_gene: TRBD1; v_gene: TRBV19; CDR3aa: CASSNHRGAGNTIYF; CDR3nt: TGTGCCAGTAGTAACCACAGGGGCGCTGGAAACACCATATATTTT
j_gene: TRBJ1-2; abundance: .; len: 13; d_gene: .; v_gene: TRBV5-1; CDR3aa: CASSLEPNYGYTF; CDR3nt: TGCGCCAGCAGCTTGGAGCCTAACTATGGCTACACCTTC
j_gene: TRBJ2-1; abundance: .; len: 15; d_gene: TRBD1; v_gene: TRBV9; CDR3aa: CASSVFGAGGNEQFF; CDR3nt: TGTGCCAGCAGCGTATTTGGGGCAGGGGGCAATGAGCAGTTCTTC
j_gene: TRBJ1-1; abundance: .; len: 15; d_gene: TRBD1; v_gene: TRBV10-1; CDR3aa: CASSARGRICTEAFF; CDR3nt: TGCGCCAGCAGTGCAAGGGGGCGGATTTGCACTGAAGCTTTCTTT
j_gene: TRBJ1-6; abundance: .; len: 14; d_gene: .; v_gene: TRBV10-3; CDR3aa: CAISGDISNSPLHF; CDR3nt: TGTGCCATCAGCGGGGACATATCAAATTCACCCCTCCACTTT
j_gene: TRBJ1-4; abundance: .; len: 16; d_gene: TRBD1; v_gene: TRBV30; CDR3aa: CAWSIGQGTANEKLFF; CDR3nt: TGTGCCTGGAGTATAGGACAGGGAACTGCTAATGAAAAACTGTTTTTT
j_gene: TRBJ1-2; abundance: once; len: 13; d_gene: .; v_gene: TRBV2; CDR3aa: CASERGVSIGYTF; CDR3nt: TGTGCCAGCGAGCGGGGGGTGTCCATTGGCTACACCTTC
j_gene: TRBJ1-1; abundance: once; len: 17; d_gene: .; v_gene: TRBV27; CDR3aa: CASSYLGGGGGATEAFF; CDR3nt: TGTGCCAGCAGTTACCTAGGTGGAGGGGGGGGAGCGACGGAAGCTTTCTTT
j_gene: TRBJ1-2; abundance: .; len: 16; d_gene: TRBD1; v_gene: TRBV6-6; CDR3aa: CASRSRDRSFGYGYTF; CDR3nt: TGTGCCAGCAGGAGCCGGGACAGGTCTTTCGGCTATGGCTACACCTTC
j_gene: TRBJ2-3; abundance: .; len: 17; d_gene: TRBD2; v_gene: TRBV30; CDR3aa: CAWSVPRAGVTADTQYF; CDR3nt: TGTGCCTGGAGTGTTCCCCGAGCGGGGGTGACGGCAGATACGCAGTATTTT
j_gene: TRBJ1-2; abundance: .; len: 11; d_gene: .; v_gene: TRBV20-1; CDR3aa: CSVQIRGGYTF; CDR3nt: TGCAGTGTCCAAATACGGGGGGGCTACACCTTC
j_gene: TRBJ1-2; abundance: .; len: 14; d_gene: .; v_gene: TRBV11-2; CDR3aa: CASSLEDSTYGYTF; CDR3nt: TGTGCCAGCAGCTTAGAGGACAGCACCTATGGCTACACCTTC
j_gene: TRBJ1-4; abundance: .; len: 16; d_gene: .; v_gene: TRBV6-5; CDR3aa: CASSYSAAGGREKLFF; CDR3nt: TGTGCCAGCAGTTACTCGGCGGCAGGCGGGCGGGAAAAACTGTTTTTT
j_gene: TRBJ1-2; abundance: .; len: 17; d_gene: .; v_gene: TRBV7-9; CDR3aa: CASSPYLGQQANYGYTF; CDR3nt: TGTGCCAGCAGCCCCTACTTAGGACAGCAAGCTAACTATGGCTACACCTTC
j_gene: TRBJ1-5; abundance: .; len: 13; d_gene: .; v_gene: TRBV6-5; CDR3aa: CASRRTGSDSQHF; CDR3nt: TGTGCCAGCAGACGGACCGGTTCCGACAGCCAGCATTTT
j_gene: TRBJ1-1; abundance: .; len: 14; d_gene: TRBD1; v_gene: TRBV6-4; CDR3aa: CATRDSAMNTEAFF; CDR3nt: TGTGCCACCCGGGACAGCGCCATGAACACTGAAGCTTTCTTT